These T cell receptor beta chains were read from a single sample in a study of shared clonotypes between healthy human individuals. Clones were sequenced by immunoSEQ multiplex PCR, and TCRdb holds only the in-frame ones, with some missing. The sample has 600,000 to 750,000 clones; less than 95% are singletons. Input material: memory CD8+ T cells from PBMCs. The receptor set was obtained from a man aged 18-30 years in good health. Some clones in this sample may be carry-over from other donors' samples. The CDR3 runs from the conserved cysteine through the conserved F or W. D genes are given only for firm matches. Some rows mark clone size as missing; the rest say once, few, many or name a class of expanded clone.

J gene,D gene,V gene,clone size,CDR3 protein,CDR3 DNA
TRBJ1-2,-,TRBV5-1,-,CASSSPDTVYGYTF,TGCGCCAGCAGCTCCCCGGACACTGTCTATGGCTACACCTTC
TRBJ2-5,-,TRBV29-1,-,CSVEVLVARETQYF,TGCAGCGTTGAAGTGTTGGTAGCGAGGGAGACCCAGTACTTC
TRBJ2-7,-,TRBV27,-,CASSLSRGEFDYEQYF,TGTGCCAGCAGTTTATCTAGAGGGGAGTTCGACTACGAGCAGTACTTC
TRBJ1-3,-,TRBV4-3,-,CASSRIQSSGNTIYF,TGCGCCAGCAGCCGAATTCAGAGCTCTGGAAACACCATATATTTT
TRBJ1-3,-,TRBV19,-,CASSPSLARRNTIYF,TGTGCCAGTAGTCCCTCCCTGGCCAGGCGAAACACCATATATTTT
TRBJ2-7,TRBD2,TRBV27,-,CASSFLSGRGAYEQYF,TGTGCCAGCAGTTTTTTGAGCGGGAGAGGGGCCTACGAGCAGTACTTC
TRBJ2-1,TRBD2,TRBV28,-,CASSLGSGRPDEQFF,TGTGCCAGCAGTTTGGGTAGCGGGAGGCCGGATGAGCAGTTCTTC
TRBJ1-2,-,TRBV4-2,-,CASSHLSELNYGYTF,TGTGCCAGCAGCCATTTATCCGAGCTGAACTATGGCTACACCTTC
TRBJ2-7,-,TRBV4-1,-,CASSQADTGIIHEQYF,TGCGCCAGCAGCCAAGCGGATACAGGGATCATCCACGAGCAGTACTTC
TRBJ2-3,-,TRBV2,-,CASRGGSTDTQYF,TGTGCCAGCAGAGGCGGTTCCACAGATACGCAGTATTTT
TRBJ2-3,-,TRBV7-2,-,CASSLGRRGTDTQYF,TGTGCCAGCAGCTTAGGGCGGCGGGGCACAGATACGCAGTATTTT
TRBJ2-7,-,TRBV20-1,-,CSASGEEQYF,TGCAGTGCTTCGGGTGAAGAGCAGTACTTC
TRBJ1-2,-,TRBV6-5,few,CASSYQAGAVGYTF,TGTGCCAGCAGTTATCAGGCGGGGGCGGTTGGCTACACCTTC
TRBJ2-7,-,TRBV4-2,-,CASSLGGREQYF,TGTGCCAGCAGCCTCGGGGGACGCGAGCAGTACTTC
TRBJ2-3,TRBD1,TRBV27,-,CASSSSTGGWADTQYF,TGTGCCAGCAGTTCCTCTACAGGGGGCTGGGCAGATACGCAGTATTTT
TRBJ1-1,-,TRBV11-2,few,CASSLYGDPEAFF,TGTGCCAGCAGCTTATACGGGGACCCTGAAGCTTTCTTT
TRBJ2-3,-,TRBV9,-,CASSPRASASTDTQYF,TGTGCCAGCAGCCCCCGGGCTAGCGCGAGCACAGATACGCAGTATTTT
TRBJ2-1,-,TRBV12-5,-,CARRGRGQFF,TGTGCCCGGCGAGGCAGAGGGCAGTTCTTC
TRBJ1-1,-,TRBV27,once,CASSYRGEDTEAFF,TGTGCCAGCAGTTATAGGGGGGAGGACACTGAAGCTTTCTTT
TRBJ2-7,-,TRBV7-2,-,CASSLVGGSSFFGRYEQYF,TGTGCCAGCAGCTTAGTAGGAGGGTCATCCTTTTTTGGTCGTTACGAGCAGTACTTC
TRBJ2-7,TRBD2,TRBV9,-,CASSVVGGSSAEQYF,TGTGCCAGCAGCGTAGTTGGCGGGAGCAGCGCCGAGCAGTACTTC
TRBJ2-7,-,TRBV28,-,CASSLMRAYEQYF,TGTGCCAGCAGTTTAATGCGGGCCTACGAGCAGTACTTC
TRBJ1-2,-,TRBV11-2,once,CASSLMGQGDYGYTF,TGTGCCAGCAGCCTAATGGGGCAGGGTGACTATGGCTACACCTTC
TRBJ1-4,-,TRBV5-4,once,CASSPPGGDEKLFF,TGTGCCAGCAGCCCCCCCGGGGGGGATGAAAAACTGTTTTTT
TRBJ2-2,TRBD2,TRBV7-6,-,CASSLGLAANTGELFF,TGTGCCAGCAGCTTAGGGCTAGCGGCCAACACCGGGGAGCTGTTTTTT
TRBJ2-2,TRBD1,TRBV19,-,CASSSRDRGKNTGELFF,TGTGCCAGTAGTTCCCGGGACAGGGGAAAGAACACCGGGGAGCTGTTTTTT
TRBJ2-7,-,TRBV19,-,CASSTARGLRARRYEQYF,TGTGCCAGTAGTACCGCCCGGGGATTAAGAGCGAGGCGGTACGAGCAGTACTTC
TRBJ2-6,-,TRBV15,-,CATSSGGSGANVLTF,TGTGCCACCAGCAGCGGGGGTTCTGGGGCCAACGTCCTGACTTTC
TRBJ1-2,-,TRBV9,-,CASSVGSNRAHGYTF,TGTGCCAGCAGCGTAGGATCAAACCGCGCCCATGGCTACACCTTC
TRBJ2-4,TRBD2,TRBV7-2,-,CASSGGDIQYF,TGTGCCAGCTCGGGGGGAGACATTCAGTACTTC
TRBJ2-7,TRBD1,TRBV4-1,-,CASSIHGTGFSYEQYF,TGCGCCAGCAGCATCCACGGGACAGGGTTCTCCTACGAGCAGTACTTC
TRBJ2-1,-,TRBV5-5,-,CASSLDGNYNEQFF,TGTGCCAGCAGCCTCGATGGGAACTACAATGAGCAGTTCTTC
TRBJ2-1,TRBD1,TRBV10-1,-,CASRDRWTGSSYNEQFF,TGCGCCAGCAGGGACCGATGGACAGGGAGCTCCTACAATGAGCAGTTCTTC
TRBJ1-2,-,TRBV4-3,-,CASSQDEGNRLYGYTF,TGCGCCAGCAGCCAAGATGAGGGAAACAGACTCTATGGCTACACCTTC
TRBJ2-5,TRBD2,TRBV27,-,CASSPKRGAQYF,TGTGCCAGCAGTCCAAAACGGGGGGCCCAGTACTTC
TRBJ1-4,-,TRBV13,-,CASSTTGLTNEKLFF,TGTGCCAGCAGCACAACGGGGCTGACTAATGAAAAACTGTTTTTT
TRBJ2-1,-,TRBV10-3,-,CAISDLGSYNEQFF,TGTGCCATCAGTGACCTAGGGTCCTACAATGAGCAGTTCTTC
TRBJ2-1,-,TRBV7-9,-,CAIGSSGYNEQFF,TGTGCCATCGGTAGTTCAGGGTACAATGAGCAGTTCTTC
TRBJ2-3,-,TRBV27,once,CASSPGADTQYF,TGTGCCAGCAGTCCTGGGGCAGATACGCAGTATTTT
TRBJ2-1,TRBD2,TRBV11-2,-,CASSPRGGKQFF,TGTGCCAGCAGCCCCCGGGGGGGTAAGCAGTTCTTC
TRBJ2-7,-,TRBV13,-,CASGGRRDSPREQYF,TGTGCCAGCGGTGGCCGACGGGACTCTCCGCGGGAGCAGTACTTC